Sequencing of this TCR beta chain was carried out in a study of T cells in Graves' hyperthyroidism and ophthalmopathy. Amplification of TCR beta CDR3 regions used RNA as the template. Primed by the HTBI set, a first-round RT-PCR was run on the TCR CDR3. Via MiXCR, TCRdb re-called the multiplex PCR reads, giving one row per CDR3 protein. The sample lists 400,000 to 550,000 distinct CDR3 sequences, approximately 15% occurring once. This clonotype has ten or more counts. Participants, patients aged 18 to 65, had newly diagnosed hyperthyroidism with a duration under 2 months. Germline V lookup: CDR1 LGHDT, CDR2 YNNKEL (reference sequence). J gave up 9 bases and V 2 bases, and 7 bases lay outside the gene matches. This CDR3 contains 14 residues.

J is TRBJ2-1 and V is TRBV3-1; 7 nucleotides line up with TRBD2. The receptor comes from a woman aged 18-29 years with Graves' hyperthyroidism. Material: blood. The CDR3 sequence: CASSQRDYRGEQFF. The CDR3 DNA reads TGTGCCAGCAGCCAACGGGACTACCGAGGTGAGCAGTTCTTC.